These 15 T cell receptor beta chains originate from one sample sequenced in a study of shared T cell receptors in the human thymus. Sequencing used immunoSEQ multiplex PCR; TCRdb keeps in-frame clones, though not all of them. The repertoire includes around 730,000 clones, around 85% of them detected once, and about 0.011% sits in the top ten. The same sample was also studied in work on human thymus T cells.

Sequenced input: thymocytes. The receptor source for this set is a girl under three years old with a congenital heart defect.

The chain carries TRBV5-6 and TRBJ2-3, with TRBD2 as a possible D gene (8 bases). Germline V gene lookup returns CDR1 SGHDT and CDR2 YYEEEE. This CDR3 region has 19 residues. Deletions cut 0 bases from V and 1 base from J, with 21 bases between. CDR3 DNA sequence: TGTGCCAGCAGCTTGGCAAGGACTAGCATAACAGGGGGCACAGATACGCAGTATTTT. Amino acid sequence: CASSLARTSITGGTDTQYF.

The V and J genes are TRBV9 and TRBJ2-3; a possible D gene is TRBD2 (6 bases). The CDR3 runs 17 residues. Trimming removed 0 bases from V and 3 bases from J, with 17 bases in between. From germline, CDR1 is SGDLS and CDR2 YYNGEE. CDR3 DNA: TGTGCCAGCAGCGTAGCTACTCGGAGGGTGAGGACAGATACGCAGTATTTT. It translates to CASSVATRRVRTDTQYF.

V and J are TRBV5-1 and TRBJ1-1; TRBD1 matches at 9 bases. Trimming took 4 bases from V and 4 from J; bases not matched to a gene: 8. The CDR3 spans 15 residues. CDR1 and CDR2 (germline): SGHRS, YFSETQ. The CDR3 DNA reads as TGCGCCAGCAGCCCCCGGGACAGGGTTAGCACTGAAGCTTTCTTT. Protein product: CASSPRDRVSTEAFF.

The rearrangement links TRBV4-1 to TRBJ2-7; 9 nucleotides align to TRBD1. The CDR3 is made up of 16 amino acids. Germline loops: CDR1 MGHRA, CDR2 YSYEKL. The J segment lost 3 bases and the V segment lost 4 bases, leaving 10 bases of the junction unmatched. CDR3 sequence (DNA): TGCGCCAGCAGCCCCCGGGACAGGGTCGGTCGCTACGAGCAGTACTTC. The encoded protein is CASSPRDRVGRYEQYF.

The rearrangement uses TRBV29-1 and TRBJ1-2; D unclear. CDR3 length: 12 amino acids. The germline CDR1 and CDR2 sequences are SQVTM and ANQGSEA. The germline V and J ends were trimmed by 4 bases and 2 bases, with 8 bases remaining between them. CDR3 bases: TGCAGCGTTGTTGAGTACAACTATGGCTACACCTTC. It translates to CSVVEYNYGYTF.

The chain is built from TRBV11-2 and TRBJ1-3; possibly TRBD1 for D (5 bases). V was pared by 1 base and J by 0 bases, with 13 bases between. This CDR3 comprises 17 residues. The germline CDR1 and CDR2 sequences are SGHAT and FQNNGV. The CDR3 is CASSLADSTFSGNTIYF. DNA of the CDR3: TGTGCCAGCAGCTTAGCTGACAGTACCTTCTCTGGAAACACCATATATTTT.

CDR3 region: CASSMGLGTDTQYF. The CDR3 DNA reads as TGTGCCAGCAGCATGGGACTAGGGACAGATACGCAGTATTTT. V is TRBV7-3 and J is TRBJ2-3; 8 bases are a match to TRBD2. CDR1 and CDR2 (germline): SGHTA, FQGTGA. This CDR3 spans 14 amino acids. The V segment lost 5 bases and the J segment 3 bases; nucleotides outside the gene matches: 4.

This rearrangement joins TRBV25-1 to TRBJ1-3; 7 bases line up with TRBD1. The CDR3 loop spans 15 amino acids. V shed 3 bases and J 1 base; nucleotides not matched to a gene: 3. In germline, CDR1 is MGHDK, CDR2 SYGVNS. The CDR3, as DNA: TGTGCCAGCAGTGATCGGACAGGATCTGGAAACACCATATATTTT. It is translated as CASSDRTGSGNTIYF.

V and J are TRBV5-1 and TRBJ2-7; 7 positions match TRBD1. Losses at the gene ends were 4 bases for V and 4 bases for J; bases not matched to a gene: 5. The germline V gene encodes CDR1 SGHRS and CDR2 YFSETQ. The CDR3 covers 13 residues. In DNA, the CDR3 is TGCGCCAGCAGCCAGGGGGAAAGTTACGAGCAGTACTTC. It specifies CASSQGESYEQYF.

The chain recombines TRBV6-5 with TRBJ1-3; D is uncertain. The CDR3 contains 16 residues. V gave up 0 bases and J gave up 1 base, with 10 bases separating them. CDR1 is MNHEY and CDR2 is SVGAGI in the germline V gene. The CDR3 protein is CASSYSIGRSGNTIYF. The CDR3 DNA follows: TGTGCCAGCAGTTACTCGATCGGTCGTTCTGGAAACACCATATATTTT.

This chain joins TRBV5-8 and TRBJ1-4, with unresolved D. The length of the CDR3 is 11 residues. Trimming shortened V by 7 bases and J by 5 bases, and 6 bases separated the two germline ends. Per germline, CDR1 SGHTS and CDR2 YDEGEE. Written as DNA, the CDR3 is TGTGCCAGCCGTATAAATGAAAAACTGTTTTTT. The encoded protein is CASRINEKLFF.

This chain links TRBV5-6 with TRBJ1-1, with D uncertain. Trimming shortened V by 0 bases and J by 4 bases, and 10 bases separated the two germline ends. The CDR3 spans 14 residues. Germline V gives CDR1 SGHDT, CDR2 YYEEEE. The CDR3 sequence is CASSLEARGTEAFF. Written as DNA, the CDR3 is TGTGCCAGCAGCTTGGAAGCTCGGGGCACTGAAGCTTTCTTT.

The chain couples TRBV7-2 to TRBJ1-2; D gene uncertain. Per germline, CDR1 SGHTA and CDR2 FQGNSA. This CDR3 comprises 14 residues. V was clipped by 5 bases and J by 6 bases, with 16 bases between them. In DNA, the CDR3 is TGTGCCAGCAGCCCTTCCGTTAACATACATGGCTACACCTTC. Its translation is CASSPSVNIHGYTF.

This clone was counted once. The chain has TRBV6-5 and TRBJ2-3, with 7 nucleotides matching TRBD1. V shed 6 bases, J shed 3 bases, and the junction held 9 bases outside the gene matches. Germline assignment: CDR1 MNHEY and CDR2 SVGAGI. The CDR3 runs 15 residues. CDR3 protein: CASSPRDRRTDTQYF. The CDR3 DNA is TGTGCCAGCAGCCCCCGGGACAGAAGAACAGATACGCAGTATTTT.

This chain connects TRBV7-9 to TRBJ1-3; a possible D gene is TRBD1 (6 bases). Germline lookup yields CDR1 SEHNR and CDR2 FQNEAQ (reference sequence). Trimming removed 1 base from V and 1 base from J, with 8 bases in between. The CDR3 has 15 residues. The CDR3 loop is CASSLDGTSGNTIYF. The CDR3 DNA reads TGTGCCAGCAGCTTAGACGGGACATCTGGAAACACCATATATTTT.